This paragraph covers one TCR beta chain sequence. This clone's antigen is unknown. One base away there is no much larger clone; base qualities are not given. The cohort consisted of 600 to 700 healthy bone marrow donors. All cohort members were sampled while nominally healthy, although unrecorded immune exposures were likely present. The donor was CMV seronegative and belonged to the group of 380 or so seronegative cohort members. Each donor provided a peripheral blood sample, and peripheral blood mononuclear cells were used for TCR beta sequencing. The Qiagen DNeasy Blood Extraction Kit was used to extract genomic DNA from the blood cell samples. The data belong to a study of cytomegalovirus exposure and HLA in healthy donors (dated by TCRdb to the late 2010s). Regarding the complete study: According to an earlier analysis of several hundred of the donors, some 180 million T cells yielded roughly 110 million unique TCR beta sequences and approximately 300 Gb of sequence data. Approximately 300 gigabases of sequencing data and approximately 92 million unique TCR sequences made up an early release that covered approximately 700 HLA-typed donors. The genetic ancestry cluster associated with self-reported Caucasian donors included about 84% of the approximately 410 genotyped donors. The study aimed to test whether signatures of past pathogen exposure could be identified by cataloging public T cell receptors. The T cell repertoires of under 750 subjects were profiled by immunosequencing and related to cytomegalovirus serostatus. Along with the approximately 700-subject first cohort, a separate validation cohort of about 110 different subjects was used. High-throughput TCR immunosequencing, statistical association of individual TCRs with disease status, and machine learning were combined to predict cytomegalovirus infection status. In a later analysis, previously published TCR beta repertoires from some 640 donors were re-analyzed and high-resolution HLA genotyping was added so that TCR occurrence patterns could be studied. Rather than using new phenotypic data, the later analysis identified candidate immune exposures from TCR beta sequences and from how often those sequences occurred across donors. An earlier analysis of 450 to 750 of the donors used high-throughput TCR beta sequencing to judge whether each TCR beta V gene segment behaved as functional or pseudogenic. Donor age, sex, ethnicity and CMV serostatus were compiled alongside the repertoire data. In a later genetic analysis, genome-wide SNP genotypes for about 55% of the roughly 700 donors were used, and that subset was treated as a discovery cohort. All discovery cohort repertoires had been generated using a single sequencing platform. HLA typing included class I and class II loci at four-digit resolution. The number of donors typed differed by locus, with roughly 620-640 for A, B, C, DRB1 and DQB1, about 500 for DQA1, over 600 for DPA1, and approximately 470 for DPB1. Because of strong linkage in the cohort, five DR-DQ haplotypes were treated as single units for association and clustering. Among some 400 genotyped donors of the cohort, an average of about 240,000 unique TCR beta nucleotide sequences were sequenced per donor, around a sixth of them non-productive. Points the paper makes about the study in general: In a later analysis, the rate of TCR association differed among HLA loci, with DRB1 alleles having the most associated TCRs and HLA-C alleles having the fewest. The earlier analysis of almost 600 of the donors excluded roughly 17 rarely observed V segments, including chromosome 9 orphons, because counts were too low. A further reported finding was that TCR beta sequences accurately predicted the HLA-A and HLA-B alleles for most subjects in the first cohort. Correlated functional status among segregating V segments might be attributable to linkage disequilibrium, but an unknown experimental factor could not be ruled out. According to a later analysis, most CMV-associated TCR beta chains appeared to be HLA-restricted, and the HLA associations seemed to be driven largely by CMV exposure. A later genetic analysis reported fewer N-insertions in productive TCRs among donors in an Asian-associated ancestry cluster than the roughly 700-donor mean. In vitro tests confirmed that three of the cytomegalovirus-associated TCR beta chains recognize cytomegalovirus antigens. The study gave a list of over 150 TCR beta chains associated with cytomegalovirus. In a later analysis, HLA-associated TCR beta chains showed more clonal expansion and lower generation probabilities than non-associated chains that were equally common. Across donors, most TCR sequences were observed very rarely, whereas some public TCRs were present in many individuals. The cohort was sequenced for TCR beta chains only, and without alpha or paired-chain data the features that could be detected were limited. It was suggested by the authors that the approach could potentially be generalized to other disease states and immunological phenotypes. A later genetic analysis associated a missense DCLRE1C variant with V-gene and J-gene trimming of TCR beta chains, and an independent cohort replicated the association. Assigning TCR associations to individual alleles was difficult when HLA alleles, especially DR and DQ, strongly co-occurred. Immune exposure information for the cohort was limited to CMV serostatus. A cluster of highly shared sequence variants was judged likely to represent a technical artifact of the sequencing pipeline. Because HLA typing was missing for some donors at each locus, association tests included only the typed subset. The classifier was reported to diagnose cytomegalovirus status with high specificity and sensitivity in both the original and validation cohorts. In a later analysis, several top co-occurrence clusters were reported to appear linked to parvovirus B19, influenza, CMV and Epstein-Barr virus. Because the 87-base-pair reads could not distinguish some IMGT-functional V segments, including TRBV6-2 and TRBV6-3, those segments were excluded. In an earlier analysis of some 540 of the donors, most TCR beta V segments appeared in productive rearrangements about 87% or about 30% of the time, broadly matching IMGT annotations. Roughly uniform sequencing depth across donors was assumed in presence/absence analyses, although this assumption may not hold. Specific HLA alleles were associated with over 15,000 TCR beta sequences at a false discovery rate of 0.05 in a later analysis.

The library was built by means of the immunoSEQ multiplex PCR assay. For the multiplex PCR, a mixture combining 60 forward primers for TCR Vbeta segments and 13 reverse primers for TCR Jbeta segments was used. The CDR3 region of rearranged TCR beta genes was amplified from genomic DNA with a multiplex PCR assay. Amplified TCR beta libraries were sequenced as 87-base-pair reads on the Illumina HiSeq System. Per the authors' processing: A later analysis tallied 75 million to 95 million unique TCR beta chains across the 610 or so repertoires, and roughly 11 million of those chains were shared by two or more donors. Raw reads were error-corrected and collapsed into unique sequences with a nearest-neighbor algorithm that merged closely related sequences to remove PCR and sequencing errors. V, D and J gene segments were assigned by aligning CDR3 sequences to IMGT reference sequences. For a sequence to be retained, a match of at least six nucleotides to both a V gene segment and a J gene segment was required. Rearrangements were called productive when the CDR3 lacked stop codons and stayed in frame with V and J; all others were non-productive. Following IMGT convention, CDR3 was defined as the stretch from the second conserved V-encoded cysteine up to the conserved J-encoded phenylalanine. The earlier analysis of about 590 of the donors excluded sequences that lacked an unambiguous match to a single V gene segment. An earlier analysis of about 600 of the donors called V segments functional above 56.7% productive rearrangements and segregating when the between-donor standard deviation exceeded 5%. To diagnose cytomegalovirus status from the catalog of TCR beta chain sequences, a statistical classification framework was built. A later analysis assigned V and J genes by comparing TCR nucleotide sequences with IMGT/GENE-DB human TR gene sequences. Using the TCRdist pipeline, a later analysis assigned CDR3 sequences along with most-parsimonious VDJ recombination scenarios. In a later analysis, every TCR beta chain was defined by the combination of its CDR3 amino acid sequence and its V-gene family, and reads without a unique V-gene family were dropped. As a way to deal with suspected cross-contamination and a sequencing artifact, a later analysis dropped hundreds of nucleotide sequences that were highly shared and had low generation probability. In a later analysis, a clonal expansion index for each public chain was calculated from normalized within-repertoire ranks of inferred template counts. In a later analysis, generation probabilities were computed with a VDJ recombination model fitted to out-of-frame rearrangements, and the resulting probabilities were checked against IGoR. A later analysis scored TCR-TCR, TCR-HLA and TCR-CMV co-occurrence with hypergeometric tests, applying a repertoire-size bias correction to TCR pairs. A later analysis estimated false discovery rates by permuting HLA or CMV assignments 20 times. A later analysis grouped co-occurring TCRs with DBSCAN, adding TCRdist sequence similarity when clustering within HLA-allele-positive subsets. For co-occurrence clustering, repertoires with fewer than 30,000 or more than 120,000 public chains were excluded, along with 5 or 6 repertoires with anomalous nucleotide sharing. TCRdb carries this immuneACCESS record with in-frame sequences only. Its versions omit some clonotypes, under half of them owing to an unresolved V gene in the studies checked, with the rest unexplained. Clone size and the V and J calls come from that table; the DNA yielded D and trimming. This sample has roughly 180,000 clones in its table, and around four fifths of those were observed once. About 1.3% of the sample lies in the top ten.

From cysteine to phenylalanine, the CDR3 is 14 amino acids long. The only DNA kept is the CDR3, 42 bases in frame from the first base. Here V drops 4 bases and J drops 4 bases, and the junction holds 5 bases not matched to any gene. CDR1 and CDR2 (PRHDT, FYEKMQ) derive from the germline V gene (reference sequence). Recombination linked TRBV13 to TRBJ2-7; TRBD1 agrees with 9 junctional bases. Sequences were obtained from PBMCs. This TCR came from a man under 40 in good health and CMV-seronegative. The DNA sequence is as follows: TGTGCCAGCAGCTCCCGGGACAGGGAATACGAGCAGTACTTC. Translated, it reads CASSSRDREYEQYF. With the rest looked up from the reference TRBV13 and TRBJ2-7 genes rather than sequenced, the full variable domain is AAGVIQSPRHLIKEKRETATLKCYPIPRHDTVYWYQQGPGQDPQFLISFYEKMQSDKGSIPDRFSAQQFSDYHSELNMSSLELGDSALYFCASSSRDREYEQYFGPGTRLTVT.